A selection of T cell receptor beta chains follows, all from one sample in a study of blood T cell repertoires in COVID-19. Clones were sequenced by immunoSEQ multiplex PCR, and TCRdb holds only the in-frame ones, with some missing. Among 45,000 or so clones listed, 86% were seen once. The sample was peripheral blood. These receptors came from a woman aged 55 to 70 with acute or convalescent COVID-19. CDR3s include the opening cysteine and the closing phenylalanine or tryptophan. The order of the fields is V gene, CDR3 length, D gene, clone size, J gene, CDR3 protein, CDR3 DNA. A D gene is named only where the DNA matches it firmly. Clone size appears in some rows only: once, few, many, or a class for an expanded clone.

TRBV19	16	TRBD1	-	TRBJ1-2	CASSALKGQGLIGLIF	TGTGCCAGTAGTGCGTTAAAGGGACAGGGCCTCATCGGACTTATCTTC
TRBV25-1	13	-	-	TRBJ1-2	CASTLGGNGGYTF	TGTGCCAGCACCCTGGGAGGAAACGGGGGCTACACCTTC
TRBV12-5	13	-	-	TRBJ1-1	CASGSYPGAEAFF	TGTGCTAGTGGTTCCTACCCGGGGGCTGAAGCTTTCTTT
TRBV4-1	15	-	-	TRBJ1-2	CASSPAGGTTYGYTF	TGCGCCAGCTCACCGGCTGGGGGGACTACTTATGGCTACACCTTC
TRBV4-2	15	-	-	TRBJ2-7	CASSQDRSGPWEQYF	TGTGCCAGCAGCCAAGATAGGAGCGGACCCTGGGAGCAGTACTTC
TRBV7-3	18	-	-	TRBJ2-1	CASSGTGGEGTGWNEQFF	TGTGCCAGCAGCGGGACGGGGGGCGAAGGGACTGGCTGGAATGAGCAGTTCTTC
TRBV5-4	14	-	-	TRBJ1-1	CASSLDSLNTEAFF	TGTGCCAGCAGCTTGGACAGCCTGAACACTGAAGCTTTCTTT
TRBV24-1	15	-	-	TRBJ1-5	CATSEGGLGNQPQHF	TGTGCCACCAGTGAGGGGGGGCTTGGGAATCAGCCCCAGCATTTT
TRBV24-1	14	TRBD2	-	TRBJ2-3	CATSYGGGTDTQYF	TGTGCCACCAGCTACGGGGGGGGCACAGATACGCAGTATTTT
TRBV27	18	TRBD1	-	TRBJ2-4	CASASGQGPEGAKNIQYF	TGTGCCAGCGCCTCGGGACAGGGGCCTGAGGGGGCCAAAAACATTCAGTACTTC
TRBV28	12	-	once	TRBJ1-2	CASSLEVRGYTF	TGTGCCAGCAGTTTAGAGGTTCGTGGCTACACCTTC
TRBV10-3	16	TRBD1	-	TRBJ2-6	CAINPGTGGIANVLTF	TGTGCCATCAACCCTGGGACAGGAGGGATCGCCAACGTCCTGACTTTC
TRBV5-1	14	-	-	TRBJ1-2	CASSRVEGYYGYTF	TGCGCCAGCAGCCGAGTTGAGGGATACTATGGCTACACCTTC
TRBV29-1	14	TRBD2	-	TRBJ2-2	CSVGTSSSTGELFF	TGCAGCGTCGGGACTAGCTCGAGCACCGGGGAGCTGTTTTTT
TRBV7-9	15	TRBD1	-	TRBJ2-5	CASSSGTGGPETQYF	TGTGCCAGCAGCTCCGGGACAGGGGGACCCGAGACCCAGTACTTC
TRBV6-6	15	-	-	TRBJ1-1	CASSPRGGVNTEAFF	TGTGCCAGCAGTCCAAGAGGGGGAGTCAACACTGAAGCTTTCTTT
TRBV3-1/TRBV3-2	14	TRBD2	-	TRBJ2-7	CASSRTSGSYEQYF	TGTGCCAGCAGCCGGACTAGCGGCTCCTACGAGCAGTACTTC
TRBV18	14	TRBD2	-	TRBJ2-7	CASYLLGRLAEQYF	TGTGCCAGCTACCTCCTGGGGAGACTAGCCGAGCAGTACTTC
TRBV11-3	17	-	-	TRBJ1-1	CASSSSPGRALNTEAFF	TGTGCCAGCAGCTCATCCCCGGGCAGGGCTTTGAACACTGAAGCTTTCTTT
TRBV4-2	15	-	few	TRBJ1-6	CASSVNRETNSPLHF	TGTGCCAGCAGCGTCAACAGGGAAACGAATTCACCCCTCCACTTT
TRBV25-1	16	TRBD2	-	TRBJ2-1	CASSHTAGGMYNEQFF	TGTGCCAGCAGCCATACGGCGGGAGGGATGTACAATGAGCAGTTCTTC
TRBV19	14	-	-	TRBJ1-1	CASSIVGQNTEAFF	TGTGCCAGTAGTATAGTGGGACAAAACACTGAAGCTTTCTTT
TRBV18	16	TRBD1	-	TRBJ1-1	CASSSRQGWGNTEAFF	TGTGCCAGCTCTTCCCGACAGGGCTGGGGGAACACTGAAGCTTTCTTT
TRBV1	16	-	-	TRBJ2-1	CTSTWTSGSHCNEQFF	TGCACCAGTACTTGGACTAGCGGGAGTCATTGCAATGAGCAGTTCTTC
TRBV6-5	12	TRBD1	-	TRBJ1-3	CASGQGENTIYF	TGTGCCAGCGGACAGGGGGAGAACACCATATATTTT
TRBV7-3	15	TRBD1	-	TRBJ2-2	CASSPGTAITGELFF	TGTGCCAGCAGCCCAGGGACAGCGATCACCGGGGAGCTGTTTTTT
TRBV19	17	-	-	TRBJ1-4	CASSMSGYRRGSEKLFF	TGTGCCAGTAGTATGTCTGGATATCGACGGGGGAGCGAAAAACTGTTTTTT
TRBV3-1/TRBV3-2	20	TRBD1	-	TRBJ1-1	CASSRRLGKTGRIKDTEAFF	TGTGCCAGCAGCCGAAGACTAGGAAAGACAGGGCGCATTAAAGACACTGAAGCTTTCTTT
TRBV18	14	-	few	TRBJ2-7	CASSPASEVYEQYF	TGTGCCAGCTCACCAGCTAGCGAAGTCTACGAGCAGTACTTC
TRBV6-5	15	TRBD2	once	TRBJ2-3	CASRPSGVYSDTQYF	TGTGCCAGCAGGCCTAGCGGGGTCTACTCAGATACGCAGTATTTT
TRBV19	13	-	medium-sized	TRBJ1-5	CASRGRAGQPQHF	TGTGCCAGTAGAGGGAGGGCAGGACAGCCCCAGCATTTT
TRBV6-6	13	-	-	TRBJ2-7	CASSYGLFYEQYF	TGTGCCAGCAGTTACGGACTATTCTACGAGCAGTACTTC
TRBV30	13	TRBD1	-	TRBJ1-2	CAWEDRGKYGYTF	TGTGCCTGGGAGGACAGGGGGAAGTATGGCTACACCTTC
TRBV23-1	13	-	-	TRBJ1-2	CASSHTPNYGYTF	TGCGCCAGCAGTCATACTCCAAACTATGGCTACACCTTC
TRBV28	16	TRBD1	-	TRBJ1-1	CASRALGGGMNTEAFF	TGTGCCAGCAGAGCCCTAGGGGGCGGTATGAACACTGAAGCTTTCTTT
TRBV7-9	15	-	-	TRBJ2-1	CASSLRQASYNEQFF	TGTGCCAGCAGCTTAAGACAGGCGTCCTACAATGAGCAGTTCTTC
TRBV28	14	-	-	TRBJ1-2	CASSVLGGNYGYTF	TGTGCCAGCAGTGTGTTGGGGGGTAACTATGGCTACACCTTC
TRBV28	19	TRBD1	-	TRBJ1-1	CASNYRPGGKSGGITEAFF	TGTGCCAGTAATTACCGACCCGGGGGTAAATCAGGGGGCATCACTGAAGCTTTCTTT
TRBV4-1	16	-	-	TRBJ1-6	CASSQALSGVNSPLHF	TGCGCCAGCAGCCAAGCCCTCTCAGGGGTTAATTCACCCCTCCACTTT
TRBV7-8	15	TRBD1	-	TRBJ2-7	CASSSRTGSSYEQYF	TGTGCCAGCAGCTCGAGGACAGGGAGCTCCTACGAGCAGTACTTC
TRBV28	18	TRBD1	-	TRBJ1-6	CASLTGTGGVWGNSPLHF	TGTGCCAGCCTCACCGGGACAGGGGGCGTTTGGGGCAATTCACCCCTCCACTTT
TRBV28	14	TRBD1	-	TRBJ1-2	CASSPGTANYGYTF	TGTGCCAGCAGCCCCGGGACAGCCAACTATGGCTATACCTTC
TRBV15	14	-	once	TRBJ1-5	CATSNRVAAQPQHF	TGTGCCACCAGCAATCGGGTAGCAGCTCAGCCCCAGCATTTT
TRBV7-9	13	-	-	TRBJ1-2	CASSLQENYGYTF	TGTGCCAGCTCATTGCAGGAAAACTATGGCTACACCTTC
TRBV5-6	13	-	-	TRBJ1-2	CASSLRRLYGYTF	TGTGCCAGCAGCTTGCGCAGGCTCTATGGCTACACCTTC
TRBV28	12	TRBD1	-	TRBJ1-2	CASQTGNYGYTF	TGTGCCAGCCAGACAGGGAACTATGGCTACACCTTC
TRBV5-4	13	-	-	TRBJ2-5	CASSLKGEETQYF	TGTGCCAGCAGCTTGAAGGGGGAGGAGACCCAGTACTTC
TRBV20-1	11	-	few	TRBJ1-1	CSARDIQGTFF	TGCAGTGCTAGAGATATTCAGGGGACTTTCTTT
TRBV15	16	TRBD1	-	TRBJ1-4	CATSRPGTGLNEKLFF	TGTGCCACCAGCAGGCCCGGGACAGGACTGAATGAAAAACTGTTTTTT
TRBV6-4	14	TRBD2	-	TRBJ2-1	CASSEREGYNEQFF	TGTGCCAGCAGTGAGCGGGAGGGCTACAATGAGCAGTTCTTC
TRBV7-9	14	-	-	TRBJ1-5	CASSLQGFNQPQHF	TGTGCCAGCAGCCTACAGGGATTCAATCAGCCCCAGCATTTT
TRBV28	13	-	few	TRBJ1-2	CASSSDRPRGYTF	TGTGCCAGCAGCTCGGACAGACCCAGAGGCTACACCTTC
TRBV3-1/TRBV3-2	13	-	-	TRBJ1-1	CASSQHSQGWPFF	TGTGCCAGCAGCCAACATTCGCAGGGGTGGCCTTTCTTT
TRBV5-1	15	-	-	TRBJ2-7	CASSLGAGLLNEQYF	TGCGCCAGCAGCTTGGGGGCAGGGCTGCTTAACGAGCAGTACTTC
TRBV9	17	-	-	TRBJ2-7	CASSAASGLASSYEQYF	TGTGCCAGCAGCGCAGCGAGTGGGCTAGCAAGCTCCTACGAGCAGTACTTC